This T cell receptor (beta chain) was identified in a study of shared T cell receptors in the human thymus. Data came from immunoSEQ multiplex PCR; TCRdb stores just in-frame clones and leaves some out. The sample has approximately 580,000 clones; around three quarters are singletons. Germline V CDR1 and CDR2: LGHNA, YSLEER. Trimming took 0 bases from V and 1 from J, leaving 16 bases between them. CDR3 length equals 17 residues. This sample was also put to use in a study of human thymus T cells. In that study: All donors were healthy Finnish infants who were undergoing corrective surgery to treat congenital heart defects. The source of the thymus tissue was resections taken during corrective heart surgery. What appeared biased in thymic and blood repertoires was the usage of V and J genes. Unrelated individuals had highly overlapping thymic repertoires, as reported in related research.

The material sequenced was thymocytes. The TCR comes from a boy under three years old with a congenital heart defect. This chain uses TRBV4-3 with TRBJ2-7; the D gene is possibly TRBD1 (5 bases). CDR3 amino acids: CASSQEVTGRISYEQYF. The CDR3 nucleotides are TGCGCCAGCAGCCAAGAGGTCACAGGCCGTATATCCTACGAGCAGTACTTC.